The 6 T cell receptor beta chains below all came from one sample that was sequenced in a study of graft-versus-host responses after intestinal transplantation. Antigen specificity for these receptors is unknown. Profiled with immunoSEQ multiplex PCR; TCRdb holds only in-frame clones, not every one. The data show roughly 93,000 clones, about 93% seen once. The sequences come from unstimulated CD8+ T cells sorted from spleen or lymph node cells, collected before intestinal transplant. The source is a human donor who received an intestinal transplant.

The chain links TRBV11-3 to TRBJ2-1; D possibly corresponds to TRBD1 (5 bases). The V gene lost 5 bases and the J gene lost 0 bases, with 11 bases spanning the gap. Germline V gene data show CDR1 as SGHNT and CDR2 as YENEEA. The CDR3 runs to 15 residues. CDR3 sequence reads: CASSVGADSYNEQFF. CDR3 DNA sequence: TGTGCCAGCAGCGTAGGGGCAGACTCCTACAATGAGCAGTTCTTC. Complete variable domain (other parts from reference TRBV11-3 and TRBJ2-1): EAGVVQSPRYKIIEKKQPVAFWCNPISGHNTLYWYLQNLGQGPELLIRYENEEAVDDSQLPKDRFSAERLKGVDSTLKIQPAELGDSAVYLCASSVGADSYNEQFFGPGTRLTVL.

This clone was picked up one time. V usage is TRBV13 and J usage is TRBJ1-2; 9 bases map to TRBD1. The CDR3 contains 17 residues. J gave up 2 bases and V 4 bases, and 11 bases lay outside the gene matches. Germline CDR1 reads PRHDT; CDR2 reads FYEKMQ (reference sequence). The CDR3 nucleotides are TGTGCCAGCAGCTCTTGGACAGGGGACGGTCTCAACTATGGCTACACCTTC. Its protein is CASSSWTGDGLNYGYTF. Complete variable domain (other parts from reference TRBV13 and TRBJ1-2): AAGVIQSPRHLIKEKRETATLKCYPIPRHDTVYWYQQGPGQDPQFLISFYEKMQSDKGSIPDRFSAQQFSDYHSELNMSSLELGDSALYFCASSSWTGDGLNYGYTFGSGTRLTVV.

The V and J genes are TRBV30 and TRBJ2-7; D gene ambiguous. Germline CDR1 GTSNPN, CDR2 SVGIG (reference sequence). The length of the CDR3 is 11 residues. The V and J ends lost 5 bases and 6 bases respectively, with 11 bases between them. CDR3 residues: CAWYGGSEQYF. CDR3 bases: TGTGCCTGGTACGGTGGTTCCGAGCAGTACTTC.

The chain joins TRBV19 to TRBJ2-1, with 9 bases that match TRBD1. CDR1 is LNHDA and CDR2 is SQIVND in the germline V gene (reference sequence). The length of the CDR3 is 14 residues. With V trimmed by 8 bases and J by 6 bases, 8 bases remained unmatched. As DNA, the CDR3 is TGTGCCAGTGAACCCGGGACAGGGTTCAATGAGCAGTTCTTC. Protein: CASEPGTGFNEQFF.

The CDR3 DNA follows: TGCGCCAGCAGCCAAGAAACAGAGAGCGGGGAGCTGTTTTTT. It specifies CASSQETESGELFF. The V and J genes are TRBV4-1 and TRBJ2-2; D not certain. CDR1 and CDR2 from the germline V gene are MGHRA and YSYEKL. V was clipped by 0 bases and J by 7 bases, with 9 bases between them. The CDR3 length is 14 residues.

The CDR3 DNA reads as TGTGCCAGCAGTGGGGCAGGGCCTGGAAACACCATATATTTT. It encodes CASSGAGPGNTIYF. The genes are TRBV6-1 and TRBJ1-3; the D gene is possibly TRBD1 (5 bases). This CDR3 is 14 amino acids long. The V gene lost 4 bases and the J gene lost 2 bases, with 9 bases spanning the gap. CDR1 is MNHNS, CDR2 SASEGT, per germline.